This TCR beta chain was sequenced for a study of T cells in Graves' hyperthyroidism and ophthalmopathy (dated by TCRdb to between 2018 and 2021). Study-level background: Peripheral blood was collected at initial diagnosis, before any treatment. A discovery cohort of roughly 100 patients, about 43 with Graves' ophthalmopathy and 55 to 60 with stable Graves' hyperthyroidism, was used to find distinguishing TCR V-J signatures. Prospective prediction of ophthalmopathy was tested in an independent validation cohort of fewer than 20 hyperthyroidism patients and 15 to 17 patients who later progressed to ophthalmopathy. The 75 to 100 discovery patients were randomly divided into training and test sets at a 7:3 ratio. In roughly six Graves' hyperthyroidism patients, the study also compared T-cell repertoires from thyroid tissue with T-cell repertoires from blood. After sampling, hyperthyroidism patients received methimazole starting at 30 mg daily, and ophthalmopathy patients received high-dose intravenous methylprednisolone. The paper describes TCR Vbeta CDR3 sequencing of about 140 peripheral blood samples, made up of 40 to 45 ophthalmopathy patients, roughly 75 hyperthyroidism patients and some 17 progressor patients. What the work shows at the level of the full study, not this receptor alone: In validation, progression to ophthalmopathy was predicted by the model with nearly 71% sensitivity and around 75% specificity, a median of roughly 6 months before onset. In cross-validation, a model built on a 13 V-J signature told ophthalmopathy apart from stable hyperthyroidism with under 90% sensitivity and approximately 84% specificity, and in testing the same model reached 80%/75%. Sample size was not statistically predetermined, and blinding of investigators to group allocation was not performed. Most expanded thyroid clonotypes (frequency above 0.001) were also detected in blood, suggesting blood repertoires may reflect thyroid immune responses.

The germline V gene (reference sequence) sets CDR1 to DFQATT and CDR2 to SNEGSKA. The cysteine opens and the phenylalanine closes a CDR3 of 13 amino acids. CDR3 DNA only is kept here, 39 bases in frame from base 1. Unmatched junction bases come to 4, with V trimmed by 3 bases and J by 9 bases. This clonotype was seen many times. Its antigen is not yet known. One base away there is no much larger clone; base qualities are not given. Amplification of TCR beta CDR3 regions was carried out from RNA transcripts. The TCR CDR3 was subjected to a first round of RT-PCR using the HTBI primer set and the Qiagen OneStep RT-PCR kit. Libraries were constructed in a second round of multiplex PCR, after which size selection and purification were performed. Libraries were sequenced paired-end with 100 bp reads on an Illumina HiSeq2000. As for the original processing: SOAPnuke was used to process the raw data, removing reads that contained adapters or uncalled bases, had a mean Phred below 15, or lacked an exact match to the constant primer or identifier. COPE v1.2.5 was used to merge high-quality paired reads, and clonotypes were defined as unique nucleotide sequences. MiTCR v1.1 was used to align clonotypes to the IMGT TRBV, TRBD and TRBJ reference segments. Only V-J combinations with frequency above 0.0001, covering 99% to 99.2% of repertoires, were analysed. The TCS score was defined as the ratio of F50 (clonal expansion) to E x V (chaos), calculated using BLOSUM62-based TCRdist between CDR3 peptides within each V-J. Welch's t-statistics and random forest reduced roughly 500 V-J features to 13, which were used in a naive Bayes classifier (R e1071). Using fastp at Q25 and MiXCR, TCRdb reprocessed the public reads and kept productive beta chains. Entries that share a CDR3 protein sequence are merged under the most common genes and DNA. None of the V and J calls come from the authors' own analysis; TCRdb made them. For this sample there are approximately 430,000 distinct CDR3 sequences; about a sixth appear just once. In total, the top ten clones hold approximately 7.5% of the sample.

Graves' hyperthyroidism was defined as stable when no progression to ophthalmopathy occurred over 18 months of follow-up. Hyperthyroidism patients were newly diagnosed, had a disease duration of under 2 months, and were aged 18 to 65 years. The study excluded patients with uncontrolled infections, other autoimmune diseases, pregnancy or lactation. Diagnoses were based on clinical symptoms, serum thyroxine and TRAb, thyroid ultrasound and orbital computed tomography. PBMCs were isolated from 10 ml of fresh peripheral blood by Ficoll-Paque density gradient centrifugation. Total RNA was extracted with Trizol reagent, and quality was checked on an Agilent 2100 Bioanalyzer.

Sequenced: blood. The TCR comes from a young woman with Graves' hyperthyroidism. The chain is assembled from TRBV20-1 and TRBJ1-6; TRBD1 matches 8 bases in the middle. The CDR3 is CSARTGDSSPLHF. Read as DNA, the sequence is TGCAGTGCTAGGACAGGGGATAGTTCACCCCTCCACTTT.